The sequence of this TCR beta chain was determined in a study of immune evolution from preneoplasia to lung adenocarcinoma. Regarding the study as a whole: KRAS-mutant nodules had the highest T cell clonality. Normal lung had the highest top T cell clone frequencies.

Sequencing used immunoSEQ multiplex PCR; TCRdb keeps in-frame clones, though not all of them. Of some 3,500 clones in the sample, about 70% were seen once. Remarks on this clone: Antigen specificity is unknown.

This CDR3 comprises 12 residues. The germline V gene encodes CDR1 MRHNA and CDR2 SNTAGT. Trimming pared 7 bases from V and 12 bases from J, leaving 19 bases between. The J gene is TRBJ2-7, the V gene TRBV6-4; D uncertain. The sequenced sample consisted of FFPE minimally invasive lung adenocarcinoma tissue. The receptor was isolated from a person aged 55-80 years with lung adenocarcinoma. For the CDR3, the DNA is TGTGCCAGCACCGCCCCCCAGATCCCTAGGTACTTC. Translation: CASTAPQIPRYF.